Listed here is a single T cell receptor beta chain. Its antigen remains unidentified. The sample belongs to a study of PD-1 blockade in classical Hodgkin lymphoma. Whole-study context: Patients in the cohort were put on intravenous nivolumab, 3 mg/kg every 2 weeks.

V was clipped by 8 bases and J by 12 bases, with 17 bases between them. From germline, CDR1 is SQVTM and CDR2 ANQGSEA. The CDR3 is made up of 11 amino acids. Overall study results and limits: Newly diagnosed patients had diversity similar to the baseline diversity of complete responders. As was reported, newly diagnosed patients showed lower baseline TCR diversity than healthy donors did.

Every patient relapsed after autologous stem cell transplantation, and brentuximab vedotin exposure varied. Using magnetic negative selection, the CD4+ T cells were separated out of thawed PBMCs. The best responses consisted of complete response, partial response or progressive disease. Assay: immunoSEQ multiplex PCR; the TCRdb copy retains only in-frame clones and omits some. The table records 30,000 to 40,000 clones, more than 80% of them present only once. Specimen: CD4+ T cells from blood, collected at baseline. This sequence originates from a human donor with classical Hodgkin lymphoma. The chain couples TRBV29-1 to TRBJ2-1; the D gene could be TRBD1 or TRBD2 (5 bases each). CDR3 nucleotides: TGCAGCCCTTTTCGGGGTGGGGGGCAGTTCTTC. This translates into CSPFRGGGQFF.